These 14 T cell receptor beta chains originate from one sample sequenced in a study of spatial heterogeneity in lung cancer. Stated time point: sample taken at primary tumor resection. TCRdb called the 5' RACE reads again in MiXCR, with one record for every CDR3 protein. This sample has some 21,000 distinct CDR3 sequences, with approximately 3% found just once. Sequencing used PBMCs, obtained at surgery. The receptors here all came from a female donor with early-stage non-small cell lung cancer.

This clonotype was recorded at least ten times. The CDR3 loop is CASSLTSGRPDTQYF. The CDR3 region has the DNA TGTGCCAGCAGCCTAACTAGCGGGCGCCCAGATACGCAGTATTTT. The V gene is TRBV27, the J gene TRBJ2-3; 9 bases align to TRBD2. V dropped 6 bases and J dropped 4; count of bases not matched to a gene: 8. The CDR3 contains 15 residues. CDR1 MNHEY and CDR2 SMNVEV come from the germline V gene (reference sequence).

This clonotype was seen at least ten times. The chain has TRBV7-9 and TRBJ2-2; 11 bases match TRBD2. Germline CDR1 SEHNR, CDR2 FQNEAQ (reference sequence). There are 18 residues in the CDR3. Trimming at V came to 6 bases and at J to 0 bases, leaving 9 bases not matched to a gene. This chain's CDR3 is CASSSILGLAANTGELFF. In DNA, the CDR3 is TGTGCCAGCAGTTCTATATTGGGACTAGCGGCGAACACCGGGGAGCTGTTTTTT. The full variable domain, completed using reference TRBV7-9 and TRBJ2-2, is DTGVSQNPRHKITKRGQNVTFRCDPISEHNRLYWYRQTLGQGPEFLTYFQNEAQLEKSRLLSDRFSAERPKGSFSTLEIQRTEQGDSAMYLCASSSILGLAANTGELFFGEGSRLTVL.

This clonotype is medium-sized (0.01 to 0.1%). V is TRBV28 and J is TRBJ2-7; no reliable D call. CDR3 length: 12 residues. Deletions cut 4 bases from V and 3 bases from J, with 7 bases between. Germline CDR1 MDHEN, CDR2 SYDVKM. This CDR3 is CASSWGYYEQYF. The CDR3 DNA is TGTGCCAGCAGTTGGGGATACTACGAGCAGTACTTC.

This clonotype came up many times. The genes are TRBV6-6 and TRBJ1-1, with D possibly matching TRBD1 (5 bases). There are 12 residues in the CDR3. Germline V lookup: CDR1 MNHNY, CDR2 SVGAGI (reference sequence). Deletions cut 8 bases from V and 1 base from J, with 8 bases between. The CDR3 sequence: CASDGTNTEAFF. CDR3 in DNA: TGTGCCAGCGACGGGACGAACACTGAAGCTTTCTTT.

Ten or more counts support this clonotype. The chain carries TRBV7-3 and TRBJ2-1, with D perhaps matching TRBD1 (6 bases). The CDR3 loop spans 13 amino acids. The V gene's germline CDR1 is SGHTA and CDR2 FQGTGA. The V end lost 5 bases, the J end lost 4 bases, and 9 bases lay between the germline ends. CDR3: CASSPGQYNEQFF. As DNA, the CDR3 is TGTGCCAGCAGCCCGGGACAATACAATGAGCAGTTCTTC.

This clonotype was seen ten or more times. The J gene is TRBJ2-1, the V gene TRBV10-1; D may be TRBD2 (6 bases). Germline-derived CDR1 and CDR2 are WNHNN and SYGVQD (reference sequence). V shed 5 bases and J shed 4 bases, with 18 bases lying between them. The CDR3 spans 16 residues. The CDR3 here is CASSRGAGGIYNEQFF. CDR3 coding DNA: TGCGCCAGCAGTCGTGGAGCGGGCGGGATATACAATGAGCAGTTCTTC.

This clonotype was counted ten times or more. This chain connects TRBV2 to TRBJ2-1, with 8 nucleotides matching TRBD1. Per the germline V gene, CDR1 is SNHLY and CDR2 is FYNNEI. The CDR3 has 17 residues. Unmatched junction bases numbered 7, after V lost 3 bases and J lost 0 bases. CDR3 sequence reads: CASSDRGRMYSYNEQFF. DNA for the CDR3: TGTGCCAGCAGTGACAGGGGGCGTATGTACTCCTACAATGAGCAGTTCTTC.

This clonotype is classed as medium-sized. The chain combines TRBV28 with TRBJ1-1, with D tentatively TRBD1 (6 bases). The V gene's germline CDR1 is MDHEN and CDR2 SYDVKM. CDR3 length: 13 amino acids. V dropped 6 bases and J dropped 6 bases, with 14 bases sitting between them. The CDR3 spells CASSNPRGPEAFF. The CDR3 DNA reads TGTGCCAGCAGCAACCCCAGGGGTCCTGAAGCTTTCTTT.

This clonotype has at least ten counts. The chain joins TRBV6-1 to TRBJ2-5, with TRBD2 matching over 8 bases. Trimming took 11 bases from V and 4 from J; bases not matched to a gene: 12. CDR1 and CDR2 (germline): MNHNS, SASEGT. The length of the CDR3 is 14 residues. CDR3 sequence: CAGNPGGAGETQYF. For the CDR3, the DNA is TGTGCCGGCAACCCCGGGGGGGCAGGAGAGACCCAGTACTTC.

This clonotype was seen at least ten times. V is TRBV28 and J is TRBJ2-7; 9 positions agree with TRBD1. CDR1 and CDR2 (germline): MDHEN, SYDVKM. This CDR3 region has 15 residues. V trimming: 6 bases; J trimming: 3 bases; junction bases outside the gene matches: 9. The CDR3 nucleotides are TGTGCCAGCAGCTCCCGGCTGACAGGGGGCTACGAGCAGTACTTC. It codes for CASSSRLTGGYEQYF.

This clonotype was counted at least ten times. CDR3 residues: CASSLYVTQPQHF. The CDR3 DNA reads TGTGCCAGCAGTTTATACGTTACTCAGCCCCAGCATTTT. This sequence joins TRBV27 and TRBJ1-5; D call uncertain. There are 13 residues in the CDR3. V was cut by 1 base and J by 6 bases, with 7 bases left in between. CDR1 and CDR2 (germline): MNHEY, SMNVEV (reference sequence).

This clonotype was observed many times. V usage is TRBV27 and J usage is TRBJ1-6; maybe TRBD1 (5 bases). The CDR3 runs 13 residues. Trimming pared 6 bases from V and 8 bases from J, leaving 11 bases between. CDR1 is MNHEY and CDR2 is SMNVEV in the germline V gene (reference sequence). The CDR3 region is CASRASGHSPLHF. Written as DNA, the CDR3 is TGTGCCAGCAGGGCATCGGGGCATTCACCCCTCCACTTT.

This clonotype was detected ten times or more. The chain employs TRBV10-2 and TRBJ2-7, with D hard to call. The V end was cut by 3 bases, the J end by 6 bases, with 12 bases between. Germline V gene sequence: CDR1 WSHSY, CDR2 SAAADI. The CDR3 spans 13 residues. As DNA, the CDR3 is TGCGCCAGCAGTGACCTAGAAACTGGCGAGCAGTACTTC. Translation: CASSDLETGEQYF.

This clonotype occurred many times. The chain couples TRBV27 to TRBJ2-1; 9 nucleotides agree with TRBD2. The V gene end was trimmed by 5 bases and the J gene end by 4 bases; junction bases not matched to a gene: 6. The CDR3 totals 15 residues. Germline V gene sequence: CDR1 MNHEY, CDR2 SMNVEV (reference sequence). As DNA, the CDR3 is TGTGCCAGCAGTATTGCGCTAGCGGGGTACAATGAGCAGTTCTTC. Protein: CASSIALAGYNEQFF.